The clone carrying this T cell receptor (beta chain) was seen once. The antigen remains unidentified. Here the CDR3 omits its conserved ending phenylalanine or tryptophan, so a read error is the likely source. The ends were cut back, 6 bases at V and 7 bases at J, with 18 bases in the middle. The CDR3 sequence is 14 residues long. Germline V gene lookup returns CDR1 SEHNR and CDR2 FQNEAQ (reference sequence). The data were taken from a study of breast tumors, draining lymph nodes, adjacent tissues. TCRdb itself ran the multiplex PCR reads through MiXCR, one entry per CDR3 protein. This sample has approximately 150,000 distinct CDR3 sequences, with 30% to 35% found just once. Overall study findings and caveats: Data only fit, rather than demonstrated, lymph node origin of most tumor T cells.

The lymph nodes were axillary draining lymph nodes from breast cancer patients. The material sequenced was axillary lymph node tissue. This sequence originates from a female donor with breast cancer. Some clones in this sample may be carry-over from other donors' samples. The chain employs TRBV7-9 and TRBJ2-5; weak D call: TRBD1 (5 bases). The CDR3 DNA reads as TGTGCCAGCAGACGAGCCCCGGACACAGGGACCCAGTACCTC. This translates into CASRRAPDTGTQYL.